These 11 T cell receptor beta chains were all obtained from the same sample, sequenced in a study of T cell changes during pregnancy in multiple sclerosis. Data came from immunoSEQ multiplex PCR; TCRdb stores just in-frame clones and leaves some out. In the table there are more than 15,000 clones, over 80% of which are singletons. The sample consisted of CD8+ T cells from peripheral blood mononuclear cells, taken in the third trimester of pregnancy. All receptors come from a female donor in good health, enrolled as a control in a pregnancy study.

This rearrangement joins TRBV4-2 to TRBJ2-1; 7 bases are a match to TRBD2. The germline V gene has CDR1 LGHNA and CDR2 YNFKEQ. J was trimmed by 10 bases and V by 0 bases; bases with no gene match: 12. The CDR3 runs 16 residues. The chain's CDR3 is CASSQEGAGVIGEQFF. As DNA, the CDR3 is TGTGCCAGCAGCCAAGAAGGCGCGGGAGTCATCGGGGAGCAGTTCTTC.

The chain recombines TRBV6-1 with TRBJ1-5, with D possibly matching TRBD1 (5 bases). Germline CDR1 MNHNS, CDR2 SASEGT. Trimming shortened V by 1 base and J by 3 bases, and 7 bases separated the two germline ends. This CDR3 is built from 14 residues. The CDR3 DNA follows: TGTGCCAGCAGTGAAGTAGGGGACAATCAGCCCCAGCATTTT. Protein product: CASSEVGDNQPQHF.

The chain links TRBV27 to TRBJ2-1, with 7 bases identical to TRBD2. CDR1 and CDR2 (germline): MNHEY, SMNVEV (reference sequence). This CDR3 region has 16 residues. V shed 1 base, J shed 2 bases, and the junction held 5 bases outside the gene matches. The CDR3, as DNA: TGTGCCAGCAGTTTATGGACTAGTCTGGCCTACAATGAGCAGTTCTTC. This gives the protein CASSLWTSLAYNEQFF.

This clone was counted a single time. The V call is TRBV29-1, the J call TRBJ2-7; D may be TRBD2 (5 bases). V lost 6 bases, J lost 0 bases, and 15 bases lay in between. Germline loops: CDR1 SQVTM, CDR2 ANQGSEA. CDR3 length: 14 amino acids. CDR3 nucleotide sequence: TGCAGCGTAATTTTCGAGGGCAGCTCCTACGAGCAGTACTTC. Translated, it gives CSVIFEGSSYEQYF.

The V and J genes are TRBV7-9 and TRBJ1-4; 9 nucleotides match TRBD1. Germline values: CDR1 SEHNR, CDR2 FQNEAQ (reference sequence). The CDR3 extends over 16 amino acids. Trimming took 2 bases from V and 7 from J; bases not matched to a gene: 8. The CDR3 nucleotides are TGTGCCAGCAGCTTACGGGACAGGGCCTCGGGTGAAAAACTGTTTTTT. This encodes CASSLRDRASGEKLFF.

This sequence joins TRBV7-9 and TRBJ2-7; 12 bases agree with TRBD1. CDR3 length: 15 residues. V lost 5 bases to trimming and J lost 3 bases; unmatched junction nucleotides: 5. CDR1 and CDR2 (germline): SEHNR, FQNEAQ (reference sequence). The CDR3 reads CASSLGQGAIYEQYF. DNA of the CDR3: TGTGCCAGCAGCCTGGGACAGGGGGCTATCTACGAGCAGTACTTC.

DNA of the CDR3: TGTGCCACCAGCAGAGATAGCGGGGGGGCAGATACGCAGTATTTT. This encodes CATSRDSGGADTQYF. V and J are TRBV15 and TRBJ2-3, with 11 bases identical to TRBD2. This CDR3 comprises 15 residues. The germline V gene encodes CDR1 LNHNV and CDR2 YYDKDF (reference sequence). V was pared by 0 bases and J by 4 bases, with 0 bases of the junction left unmatched.

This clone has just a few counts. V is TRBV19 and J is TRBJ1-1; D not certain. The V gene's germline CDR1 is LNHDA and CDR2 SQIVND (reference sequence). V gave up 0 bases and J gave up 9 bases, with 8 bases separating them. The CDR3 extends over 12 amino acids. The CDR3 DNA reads TGTGCCAGTAGTATAGAGGGCTATAAAGCTTTCTTT. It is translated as CASSIEGYKAFF. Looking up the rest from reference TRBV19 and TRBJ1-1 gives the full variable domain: DGGITQSPKYLFRKEGQNVTLSCEQNLNHDAMYWYRQDPGQGLRLIYYSQIVNDFQKGDIAEGYSVSREKKESFPLTVTSAQKNPTAFYLCASSIEGYKAFFGQGTRLTVV.

CDR3 coding DNA: TGCGCCAGTACGGGACACCTGAACACTGAAGCTTTCTTT. It translates to CASTGHLNTEAFF. The chain uses TRBV10-2 and TRBJ1-1, with D perhaps matching TRBD1 (6 bases). The V end lost 9 bases, the J end lost 0 bases, and 11 bases lay between the germline ends. Per the germline V gene, CDR1 is WSHSY and CDR2 is SAAADI. The CDR3 spans 13 residues.

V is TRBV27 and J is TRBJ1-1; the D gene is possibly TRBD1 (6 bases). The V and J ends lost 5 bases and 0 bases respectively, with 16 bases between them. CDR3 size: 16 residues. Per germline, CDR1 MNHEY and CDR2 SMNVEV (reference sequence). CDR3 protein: CASSAPPGQLNTEAFF. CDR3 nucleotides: TGTGCCAGCAGTGCACCCCCCGGACAGTTGAACACTGAAGCTTTCTTT.

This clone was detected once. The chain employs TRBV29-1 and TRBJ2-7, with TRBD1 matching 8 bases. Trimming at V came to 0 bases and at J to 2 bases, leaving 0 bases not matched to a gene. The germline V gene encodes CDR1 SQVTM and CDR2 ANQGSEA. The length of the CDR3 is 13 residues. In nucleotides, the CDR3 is TGCAGCGTTGAAGAACAGGGGGCCTACGAGCAGTACTTC. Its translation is CSVEEQGAYEQYF.